The present entry profiles one TCR beta chain with its context. This specimen belongs to a study of T cell changes during pregnancy in multiple sclerosis. Germline CDR1 reads SGHRS; CDR2 reads YFSETQ. J lost 6 bases, V lost 3 bases, and 9 bases had no gene match. The CDR3 totals 16 residues. Here immunoSEQ multiplex PCR was the method, and the copy in TCRdb shows in-frame clones only, minus some. The data contain approximately 52,000 clones, roughly 92% of them seen just once; the ten biggest clones take up approximately 0.9%. The source is a female donor in good health, enrolled as a control in a pregnancy study. J is TRBJ2-2 and V is TRBV5-1; 9 bases map to TRBD2. The sequences come from CD4+ T cells from peripheral blood mononuclear cells, collected in the second trimester of pregnancy. CDR3 in DNA: TGCGCCAGCAGCTGGACGGCGGGGGGGCCCGCCGGGGAGCTGTTTTTT. This encodes CASSWTAGGPAGELFF.